The rows below give T cell receptor beta chains drawn from one sample of a study of blood T cell repertoires in COVID-19. This table comes from immunoSEQ multiplex PCR, and its TCRdb copy is limited to in-frame clones, with some not included. The sample has about 16,000 clones; less than 90% are singletons. Input material: peripheral blood. These receptors came from a man in his 60s with acute or convalescent COVID-19. Each CDR3 is given with its conserved first and last residue. D genes are given only for firm matches. Some rows mark clone size as missing; the rest say once, few, many or name a class of expanded clone.

d_gene: -
v_gene: TRBV4-1
abundance: -
j_gene: TRBJ1-6
CDR3aa: CASSRERADPFRSPLHF
CDR3nt: TGCGCCAGCAGCCGAGAGAGGGCGGATCCTTTTAGGTCACCCCTCCACTTT

d_gene: -
v_gene: TRBV24-1
abundance: once
j_gene: TRBJ1-5
CDR3aa: CATSDGGKSSNQPQHF
CDR3nt: TGTGCCACCAGTGATGGGGGGAAATCTAGCAATCAGCCCCAGCATTTT

d_gene: TRBD1
v_gene: TRBV3-1/TRBV3-2
abundance: -
j_gene: TRBJ1-1
CDR3aa: CASSPPSGTENTEAFF
CDR3nt: TGTGCCAGCAGCCCACCCTCCGGGACAGAGAACACTGAAGCTTTCTTT

d_gene: -
v_gene: TRBV9
abundance: once
j_gene: TRBJ1-5
CDR3aa: CASSVGTVGQPQHF
CDR3nt: TGTGCCAGCAGCGTAGGAACAGTAGGACAGCCCCAGCATTTT

d_gene: -
v_gene: TRBV18
abundance: -
j_gene: TRBJ2-3
CDR3aa: CASSPRGASWVADTQYF
CDR3nt: TGTGCCAGCTCACCTCGGGGAGCCTCGTGGGTCGCAGATACGCAGTATTTT

d_gene: -
v_gene: TRBV14
abundance: -
j_gene: TRBJ1-2
CDR3aa: CASSQGGSPNYGYTF
CDR3nt: TGTGCCAGCAGCCAAGGGGGCAGCCCTAACTATGGCTACACCTTC

d_gene: TRBD2
v_gene: TRBV5-6
abundance: -
j_gene: TRBJ2-5
CDR3aa: CASSSGTTQETQYF
CDR3nt: TGTGCCAGCAGCTCCGGGACTACCCAAGAGACCCAGTACTTC

d_gene: TRBD1
v_gene: TRBV28
abundance: -
j_gene: TRBJ2-7
CDR3aa: CASSGPGTGGYEQYF
CDR3nt: TGTGCCAGCAGTGGGCCCGGGACAGGGGGTTACGAGCAGTACTTC

d_gene: -
v_gene: TRBV9
abundance: -
j_gene: TRBJ1-2
CDR3aa: CASSSSWGGGYTF
CDR3nt: TGTGCCAGCAGCTCCTCATGGGGAGGGGGCTACACCTTC

d_gene: -
v_gene: TRBV25-1
abundance: -
j_gene: TRBJ2-5
CDR3aa: CASSEPGMQETQYF
CDR3nt: TGTGCCAGCAGTGAGCCCGGGATGCAAGAGACCCAGTACTTC

d_gene: TRBD1
v_gene: TRBV20-1
abundance: once
j_gene: TRBJ2-7
CDR3aa: CSASGTGREQYF
CDR3nt: TGCAGTGCCAGTGGGACAGGGCGTGAGCAGTACTTC

d_gene: -
v_gene: TRBV5-4
abundance: -
j_gene: TRBJ2-1
CDR3aa: CASAIGTGEQFF
CDR3nt: TGTGCCAGCGCCATCGGTACCGGGGAGCAGTTCTTC

d_gene: -
v_gene: TRBV12-3/TRBV12-4
abundance: -
j_gene: TRBJ1-5
CDR3aa: CASSSRGQPQHF
CDR3nt: TGTGCCAGCAGTTCCAGGGGACAGCCCCAGCATTTT

d_gene: TRBD1
v_gene: TRBV10-3
abundance: -
j_gene: TRBJ1-6
CDR3aa: CAISGQGGSYNSPLHF
CDR3nt: TGTGCCATCAGTGGACAGGGTGGCTCCTATAATTCACCCCTCCACTTT

d_gene: -
v_gene: TRBV25-1
abundance: -
j_gene: TRBJ2-7
CDR3aa: CASSFRVGSSYEQYF
CDR3nt: TGTGCCAGCAGTTTCCGGGTCGGAAGCTCCTACGAGCAGTACTTC

d_gene: TRBD2
v_gene: TRBV7-9
abundance: -
j_gene: TRBJ2-5
CDR3aa: CASSLGLAGMSETQYF
CDR3nt: TGTGCCAGCAGCTTAGGACTAGCGGGGATGTCGGAGACCCAGTACTTC

d_gene: -
v_gene: TRBV7-9
abundance: few
j_gene: TRBJ2-5
CDR3aa: CASSSQGEDETQYF
CDR3nt: TGTGCCAGCAGCTCCCAAGGGGAGGACGAGACCCAGTACTTC

d_gene: -
v_gene: TRBV11-1
abundance: -
j_gene: TRBJ2-3
CDR3aa: CASSSSADTQYF
CDR3nt: TGTGCCAGCAGCTCAAGCGCAGATACGCAGTATTTT

d_gene: TRBD1
v_gene: TRBV5-1
abundance: -
j_gene: TRBJ2-3
CDR3aa: CASSPGQATDTQYF
CDR3nt: TGCGCCAGCAGTCCTGGACAGGCCACAGATACGCAGTATTTT

d_gene: -
v_gene: TRBV15
abundance: -
j_gene: TRBJ2-7
CDR3aa: CATSRGGTPASYEQYF
CDR3nt: TGTGCCACCAGCAGAGGCGGGACCCCGGCGTCGTACGAGCAGTACTTC

d_gene: TRBD1
v_gene: TRBV29-1
abundance: -
j_gene: TRBJ2-5
CDR3aa: CSVVLAGGAGAETQYF
CDR3nt: TGCAGCGTTGTCCTCGCAGGGGGCGCCGGGGCGGAGACCCAGTACTTC

d_gene: -
v_gene: TRBV2
abundance: -
j_gene: TRBJ2-6
CDR3aa: CASNTGPGSGANVLTF
CDR3nt: TGTGCCAGCAATACCGGACCGGGGTCCGGGGCCAACGTCCTGACTTTC

d_gene: TRBD1
v_gene: TRBV3-1/TRBV3-2
abundance: -
j_gene: TRBJ1-4
CDR3aa: CASSHLTGTGAPTTNEKLFF
CDR3nt: TGTGCCAGCAGCCATTTGACCGGGACAGGGGCACCTACAACTAATGAAAAACTGTTTTTT

d_gene: -
v_gene: TRBV27
abundance: -
j_gene: TRBJ2-1
CDR3aa: CASSLPRVSDEQFF
CDR3nt: TGTGCCAGCAGTTTGCCCCGGGTCTCGGATGAGCAGTTCTTC

d_gene: TRBD1
v_gene: TRBV5-4
abundance: -
j_gene: TRBJ2-2
CDR3aa: CASSPPRQGDTGELFF
CDR3nt: TGTGCCAGCAGCCCTCCGAGACAGGGGGACACCGGGGAGCTGTTTTTT